These 28 T cell receptor beta chains were all obtained from the same sample, sequenced in a study of T cells expressing NK-cell markers. After re-calling the 5' RACE reads, TCRdb lists one entry per CDR3 protein, DNA absent. The sample yields over 150,000 distinct CDR3 sequences, of which the top ten take up 20%. Sequencing was performed on blood T cells: a sorted CD56 or NKG2C T cell subset, CD4+ or CD8+ T cells, or bulk PBMC T cells (not recorded which). The receptor set was obtained from a man between 18 and 69 years old in good health.

The rearrangement uses TRBV20-1 and TRBJ2-7. The length of the CDR3 is 11 residues. Germline values: CDR1 DFQATT, CDR2 SNEGSKA (reference sequence). The CDR3 protein is CSARGSYEQYF.

This chain uses TRBV23-1 with TRBJ1-5; the D call of TRBD1 rests on TCRdb alone, since no DNA is present to check it. TRBV23-1 is identified as an open reading frame with a role that is uncertain. The CDR3 sequence is 16 residues long. The CDR3 loop reads CASSHLRPGRDQPQHF.

The chain links TRBV6-4 to TRBJ2-2. CDR3 size: 12 residues. Germline V lookup: CDR1 MRHNA, CDR2 SNTAGT. The CDR3: CASSDSIGELFF.

CDR3 sequence reads: CASRTRIALHF. This chain links TRBV2 with TRBJ1-6. The CDR3 is 11 residues long. Per the germline V gene, CDR1 is SNHLY and CDR2 is FYNNEI.

The rearrangement joins TRBV19 to TRBJ1-1; TCRdb picks TRBD1, but there is no DNA to check that call. The CDR3 is 14 amino acids. CDR1 is LNHDA and CDR2 is SQIVND in the germline V gene (reference sequence). CDR3 loop: CASISDSFGTEAFF.

The genes are TRBV27 and TRBJ1-3; TCRdb's D call, TRBD1, is unchecked because there is no DNA. The CDR3 runs 14 residues. CDR1 is MNHEY and CDR2 is SMNVEV in the germline V gene (reference sequence). CDR3 loop: CASSTWTGADTIYF.

The chain has TRBV5-5 and TRBJ1-3; the TCRdb D gene call, TRBD1, has no DNA to confirm it. This CDR3 has 15 amino acids. Germline V lookup: CDR1 SGHKS, CDR2 YYEKEE (reference sequence). CDR3 sequence: CASSLVPGARNTIYF.

This sequence joins TRBV9 and TRBJ2-6; TCRdb calls TRBD1, which cannot be checked without DNA. The CDR3 consists of 17 residues. The germline gives CDR1 SGDLS, CDR2 YYNGEE. CDR3 region: CASSDGQGRSGANVLTF.

The rearrangement joins TRBV3-1 to TRBJ2-5; TCRdb's D gene call, TRBD2, goes unchecked for lack of DNA. Per the germline V gene, CDR1 is LGHDT and CDR2 is YNNKEL (reference sequence). The CDR3 contains 20 residues. The CDR3 reads CASSQAMRLAGGTHQETQYF.

V is TRBV4-1 and J is TRBJ2-1; TCRdb names TRBD2, which stays unverified in the absence of DNA. The V gene's germline CDR1 is MGHRA and CDR2 YSYEKL. The CDR3 is 16 amino acids. CDR3 protein: CASSQEGTSGGYEQFF.

The V and J genes are TRBV20-1 and TRBJ2-7; the TCRdb D gene call, TRBD1, has no DNA to confirm it. This CDR3 contains 14 residues. The germline CDR1 and CDR2 sequences are DFQATT and SNEGSKA (reference sequence). The CDR3 sequence is CSASTGGISYEQYF.

The chain couples TRBV28 to TRBJ2-7; TCRdb designates TRBD2, a call that cannot be tested without DNA. The CDR3 covers 15 residues. Germline CDR1 reads MDHEN; CDR2 reads SYDVKM. The CDR3 loop is CASSLGGEAIYEQYF. Based on the CDR3 plus reference TRBV28 and TRBJ2-7, the full variable domain is DVKVTQSSRYLVKRTGEKVFLECVQDMDHENMFWYRQDPGLGLRLIYFSYDVKMKEKGDIPEGYSVSREKKERFSLILESASTNQTSMYLCASSLGGEAIYEQYFGPGTRLTVT.

The rearrangement uses TRBV11-2 and TRBJ2-5. In germline, CDR1 is SGHAT, CDR2 FQNNGV. The CDR3 runs to 13 residues. CDR3 sequence: CASSPTEEETQYF.

V is TRBV3-1 and J is TRBJ2-5; TCRdb outputs TRBD1, but without DNA this stays unchecked. The CDR3 extends over 15 amino acids. Germline V gives CDR1 LGHDT, CDR2 YNNKEL (reference sequence). CDR3 protein: CASSPGTHTRETQYF.

The chain carries TRBV7-3 and TRBJ2-1; TCRdb's D call of TRBD2 is untestable without DNA. The germline CDR1 and CDR2 sequences are SGHTA and FQGTGA. This CDR3 spans 15 amino acids. CDR3 sequence: CASSPQGREYNEQFF.

The V gene is TRBV5-1, the J gene TRBJ2-3; with no DNA, the TCRdb D assignment of TRBD2 cannot be verified. This CDR3 spans 17 amino acids. CDR1 and CDR2 from the germline V gene are SGHRS and YFSETQ. The CDR3 here is CASSFMGGDPITDTQYF.

This rearrangement joins TRBV20-1 to TRBJ2-2; TCRdb's D call, TRBD2, is unchecked because there is no DNA. Germline CDR1 reads DFQATT; CDR2 reads SNEGSKA (reference sequence). The CDR3 covers 17 residues. CDR3 loop: CSAREGFAGANTGELFF.

CDR3 residues: CASSQTSSSYNEQFF. This rearrangement joins TRBV7-8 to TRBJ2-1. The CDR3 length is 15 residues. The germline V gene has CDR1 SGHVS and CDR2 FQNEAQ.

V and J are TRBV2 and TRBJ2-5; TCRdb's D call, TRBD2, is unchecked because there is no DNA. The CDR3 covers 15 residues. CDR1 and CDR2 from the germline V gene are SNHLY and FYNNEI. CDR3: CASSSGPGIQETQYF.

The chain is built from TRBV10-3 and TRBJ1-2; TCRdb indicates TRBD1, and absent DNA this call remains unverified. This CDR3 has 15 residues. CDR1 is ENHRY, CDR2 SYGVKD, per germline. The CDR3 loop is CAISESPVEGYGYTF.

The gene calls are TRBV7-6 and TRBJ2-2; TCRdb lists TRBD1, though no DNA is available to test this call. CDR3 length equals 17 residues. CDR1 is SGHVS and CDR2 is FNYEAQ in the germline V gene. The CDR3 sequence: CASSLHQMGVNTGELFF.

V gene TRBV27 combines with J gene TRBJ1-4. Germline V CDR1 and CDR2: MNHEY, SMNVEV (reference sequence). The CDR3 length is 17 residues. CDR3 protein: CASSPPPTVATNEKLFF.

The chain uses TRBV13 and TRBJ1-4; TCRdb's assignment of TRBD1 cannot be checked, as there is no DNA. Germline assignment: CDR1 PRHDT and CDR2 FYEKMQ (reference sequence). The CDR3 runs 14 residues. Here the CDR3 reads CASSLAGVDEKLFF.

The chain carries TRBV10-3 and TRBJ2-7; TCRdb gives TRBD1 as the D gene, but with no DNA this cannot be confirmed. Germline-derived CDR1 and CDR2 are ENHRY and SYGVKD. The CDR3 length is 14 residues. The CDR3 loop is CAISVDRWGVEQYF.

The chain joins TRBV7-6 to TRBJ1-1; TCRdb outputs TRBD1, but without DNA this stays unchecked. CDR1 and CDR2 from the germline V gene are SGHVS and FNYEAQ. This CDR3 is built from 14 residues. CDR3 protein: CASSPTTGWQEAFF. Drawing the rest from reference TRBV7-6 and TRBJ1-1, the complete variable domain is GAGVSQSPRYKVTKRGQDVALRCDPISGHVSLYWYRQALGQGPEFLTYFNYEAQQDKSGLPNDRFSAERPEGSISTLTIQRTEQRDSAMYRCASSPTTGWQEAFFGQGTRLTVV.

This chain joins TRBV27 and TRBJ2-2. The CDR3 covers 14 residues. Germline V gene sequence: CDR1 MNHEY, CDR2 SMNVEV (reference sequence). CDR3 residues: CASSFIRNTGELFF.

The rearrangement joins TRBV10-2 to TRBJ2-2; there is no DNA to check the TCRdb D call of TRBD2. This CDR3 spans 16 amino acids. Germline V gene data show CDR1 as WSHSY and CDR2 as SAAADI. The CDR3 loop reads CASSESGGENTGELFF.

The chain joins TRBV7-8 to TRBJ2-7; TCRdb returns TRBD1, unconfirmable since there is no DNA. From germline, CDR1 is SGHVS and CDR2 FQNEAQ. The CDR3 consists of 13 residues. This chain's CDR3 is CASSPGTGLEQYF.